This T cell receptor beta chain was recovered during a study of T cell responses to AZD1222 COVID-19 vaccine. Data came from immunoSEQ multiplex PCR; TCRdb stores just in-frame clones and leaves some out. The sample includes 150,000 to 200,000 clones, 85% to 90% of them seen just once. Germline trimming cut 6 bases from V and 9 bases from J; bases unmatched to any gene: 5. The germline V gene encodes CDR1 LNHDA and CDR2 SQIVND (reference sequence). The CDR3 is 14 residues long. The rearrangement uses TRBV19 and TRBJ1-6; 10 positions match TRBD1. The sample in question was peripheral blood, obtained 28 days after the second AZD1222 dose. The clonotype was recovered from an adult who received the AZD1222 COVID-19 vaccine. CDR3 DNA sequence: TGTGCCAGTAGGCCGGGACAGGGGAGTTCACCCCTCCACTTT. This codes for CASRPGQGSSPLHF.